The 13 T cell receptor beta chains in this list originate from one sample, sequenced in a study of shared clonotypes between healthy human individuals. Sequencing was performed with immunoSEQ multiplex PCR; in TCRdb, only in-frame clones are kept and a portion is missing. Of some 2,000,000 clones listed, 85% to 95% were seen once; the top ten hold more than 0.1%. The sample was naive CD4+ T cells sorted from blood. Subset reported: CD45RA+ positively selected. These receptors were collected from a man between 18 and 35 years old in good health.

The chain joins TRBV6-5 to TRBJ2-7; D ambiguous. Germline V lookup: CDR1 MNHEY, CDR2 SVGAGI. Between the trimmed V and J ends, which lost 6 bases and 3 bases, there was a span of 9 bases. This CDR3 has 12 amino acids. The CDR3 region is CASRPNLYEQYF. CDR3 nucleotides: TGTGCCAGCAGGCCTAACCTCTACGAGCAGTACTTC.

J is TRBJ2-5 and V is TRBV6-6; 9 bases match TRBD1. Looked up from germline, CDR1 is MNHNY and CDR2 is SVGAGI (reference sequence). The ends lost 7 bases at V and 2 bases at J; junction bases unmatched: 2. This CDR3 comprises 13 residues. The chain's CDR3 is CASKDRGQETQYF. The CDR3 DNA is TGTGCCAGCAAGGACAGGGGACAAGAGACCCAGTACTTC.

A remark on this clone: This same CDR3 is encoded by further DNA sequences in the sample. The V gene is TRBV9, the J gene TRBJ2-3; 9 bases are a match to TRBD2. This CDR3 has 15 residues. Trimming took 2 bases from V and 4 from J; bases not matched to a gene: 5. The V gene's germline CDR1 is SGDLS and CDR2 YYNGEE. CDR3 protein: CASSVSGGPPDTQYF. The CDR3 bases are TGTGCCAGCAGCGTGAGCGGGGGGCCCCCAGATACGCAGTATTTT.

The chain recombines TRBV29-1 with TRBJ1-1, with no clear D. The germline gives CDR1 SQVTM, CDR2 ANQGSEA. The CDR3 covers 13 residues. Trimming removed 6 bases from V and 1 base from J, with 12 bases in between. CDR3 in amino acids: CSVPPRGNTEAFF. CDR3 DNA: TGCAGCGTCCCCCCCCGCGGGAACACTGAAGCTTTCTTT. Supplemented by reference TRBV29-1 and TRBJ1-1, the full variable domain reads SAVISQKPSRDICQRGTSLTIQCQVDSQVTMMFWYRQQPGQSLTLIATANQGSEATYESGFVIDKFPISRPNLTFSTLTVSNMSPEDSSIYLCSVPPRGNTEAFFGQGTRLTVV.

With respect to this clone: This CDR3 is also generated by other DNA sequences in the sample. The chain carries TRBV6-6 and TRBJ1-1; D not resolved. V lost 3 bases, J lost 0 bases, and 5 bases lay in between. This CDR3 has 13 amino acids. Germline CDR1 is MNHNY and CDR2 is SVGAGI (reference sequence). In DNA form, the CDR3 reads TGTGCCAGCAGTTATGCAGTGAACACTGAAGCTTTCTTT. It specifies CASSYAVNTEAFF.

This clone has just one count. The V gene is TRBV18, the J gene TRBJ2-1, with D possibly matching TRBD2 (5 bases). V was shortened by 6 bases and J by 4 bases, with 16 bases between the two germline ends. The germline gives CDR1 KGHSH, CDR2 LQKENI. The CDR3 loop spans 15 amino acids. CDR3 nucleotides: TGTGCCAGCTCCCACGGGCGGAGACTATACAATGAGCAGTTCTTC. The encoded protein is CASSHGRRLYNEQFF.

The chain is built from TRBV29-1 and TRBJ2-2; weak D call: TRBD1 (5 bases). CDR1 and CDR2 (germline): SQVTM, ANQGSEA. V gave up 4 bases and J gave up 1 base, with 10 bases separating them. This CDR3 is 14 amino acids long. CDR3 bases: TGCAGCGTTGCATGGCAGGGGAACACCGGGGAGCTGTTTTTT. This encodes CSVAWQGNTGELFF.

The chain joins TRBV11-3 to TRBJ2-1; weak D call: TRBD1 (6 bases). The V and J ends lost 5 bases and 6 bases respectively, with 17 bases between them. The CDR3 spans 15 residues. CDR1 and CDR2 (germline): SGHNT, YENEEA. CDR3 DNA sequence: TGTGCCAGCAGCCAGTTCGGGGCAGGGGCCAATGAGCAGTTCTTC. This translates into CASSQFGAGANEQFF.

This chain connects TRBV30 to TRBJ2-7; D may be TRBD2 (6 bases). The CDR3 covers 13 residues. Trimming took 0 bases from V and 6 from J, leaving 12 bases between them. Germline assignment: CDR1 GTSNPN and CDR2 SVGIG (reference sequence). The CDR3 nucleotides read TGTGCCTGGAGTGTTTCACAGGAGGGCGAGCAGTACTTC. Translation: CAWSVSQEGEQYF.

The chain carries TRBV7-9 and TRBJ1-2; D gene unclear. This CDR3 has 13 amino acids. V gave up 5 bases and J gave up 7 bases, with 14 bases separating them. Germline CDR1 and CDR2: SEHNR and FQNEAQ (reference sequence). The CDR3 DNA reads TGTGCCAGCAGCGAGCAAGGGTATGGTGGCTACACCTTC. Translated: CASSEQGYGGYTF.

The V gene is TRBV9, the J gene TRBJ1-6; maybe TRBD1 (6 bases). V was cut by 0 bases and J by 2 bases, with 9 bases left in between. CDR1 and CDR2 from the germline V gene are SGDLS and YYNGEE. The CDR3 is 16 residues long. CDR3 in amino acids: CASSVEGGAYNSPLHF. Here the CDR3 DNA reads TGTGCCAGCAGCGTAGAGGGGGGGGCCTATAATTCACCCCTCCACTTT.

As to this clone: This CDR3 is also generated by other DNA sequences in the sample. The chain is built from TRBV5-6 and TRBJ2-2; unclear D gene. The V gene's germline CDR1 is SGHDT and CDR2 YYEEEE. The CDR3 contains 11 residues. V was cut by 2 bases and J by 6 bases, with 2 bases left in between. CDR3 sequence reads: CASSFSGELFF. CDR3 sequence (DNA): TGTGCCAGCAGCTTCTCCGGGGAGCTGTTTTTT. Drawing the rest from reference TRBV5-6 and TRBJ2-2, the complete variable domain is DAGVTQSPTHLIKTRGQQVTLRCSPKSGHDTVSWYQQALGQGPQFIFQYYEEEERQRGNFPDRFSGHQFPNYSSELNVNALLLGDSALYLCASSFSGELFFGEGSRLTVL.

CDR3 loop: CASSPIWDRVGEQYF. CDR3 in DNA: TGTGCCAGCAGTCCCATTTGGGACAGGGTAGGCGAGCAGTACTTC. V usage is TRBV28 and J usage is TRBJ2-7, with 9 bases lining up with TRBD1. V gave up 5 bases and J gave up 6 bases; unmatched junction bases: 11. CDR1 is MDHEN and CDR2 is SYDVKM in the germline V gene. This CDR3 is built from 15 residues.